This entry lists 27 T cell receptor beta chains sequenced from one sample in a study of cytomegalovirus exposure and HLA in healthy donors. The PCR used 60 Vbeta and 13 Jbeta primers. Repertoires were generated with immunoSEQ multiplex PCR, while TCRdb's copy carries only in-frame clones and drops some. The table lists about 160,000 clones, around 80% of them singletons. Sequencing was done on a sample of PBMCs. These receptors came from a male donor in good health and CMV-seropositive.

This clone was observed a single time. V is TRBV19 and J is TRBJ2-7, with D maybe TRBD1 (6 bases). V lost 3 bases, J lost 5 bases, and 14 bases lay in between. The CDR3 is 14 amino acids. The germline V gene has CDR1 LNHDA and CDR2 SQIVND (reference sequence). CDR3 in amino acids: CASSIPNRANEQYF. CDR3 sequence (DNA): TGTGCCAGTAGTATCCCCAACAGGGCCAACGAGCAGTACTTC.

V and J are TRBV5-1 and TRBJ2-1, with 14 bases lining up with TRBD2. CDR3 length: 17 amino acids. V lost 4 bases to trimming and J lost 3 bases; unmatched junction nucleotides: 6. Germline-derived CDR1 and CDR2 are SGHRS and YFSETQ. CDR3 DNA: TGCGCCAGCAGCACCGGGACTAGCGGGAGCAGCTACAATGAGCAGTTCTTC. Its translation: CASSTGTSGSSYNEQFF.

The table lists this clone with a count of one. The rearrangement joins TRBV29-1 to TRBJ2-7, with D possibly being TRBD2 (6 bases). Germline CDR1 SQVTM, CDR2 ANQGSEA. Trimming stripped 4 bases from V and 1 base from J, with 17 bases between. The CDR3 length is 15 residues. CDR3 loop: CSVALVADPSYEQYF. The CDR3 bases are TGCAGCGTTGCCCTTGTAGCGGACCCTTCCTACGAGCAGTACTTC.

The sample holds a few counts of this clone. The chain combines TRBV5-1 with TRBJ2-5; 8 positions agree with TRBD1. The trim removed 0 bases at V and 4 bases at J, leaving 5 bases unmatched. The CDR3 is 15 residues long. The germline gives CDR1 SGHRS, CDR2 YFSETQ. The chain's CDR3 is CASSLAGQGGETQYF. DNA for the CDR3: TGCGCCAGCAGCTTGGCCGGACAGGGAGGAGAGACCCAGTACTTC.

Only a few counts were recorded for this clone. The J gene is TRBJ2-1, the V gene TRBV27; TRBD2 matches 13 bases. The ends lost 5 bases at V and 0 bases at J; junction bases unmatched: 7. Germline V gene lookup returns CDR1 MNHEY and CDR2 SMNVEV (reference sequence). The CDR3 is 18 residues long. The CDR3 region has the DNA TGTGCCAGCAGTCCCTGGGGACTAGCGGGGTTCTCCTACAATGAGCAGTTCTTC. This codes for CASSPWGLAGFSYNEQFF.

In nucleotides, the CDR3 is TGTGCCAGCAGCAATCTACAGGGGGCCGATTCACCCCTCCACTTT. Protein sequence: CASSNLQGADSPLHF. J is TRBJ1-6 and V is TRBV6-1; 9 nucleotides line up with TRBD1. CDR1 MNHNS and CDR2 SASEGT come from the germline V gene. V was clipped by 6 bases and J by 8 bases; unmatched bases: 8. The CDR3 length is 15 residues.

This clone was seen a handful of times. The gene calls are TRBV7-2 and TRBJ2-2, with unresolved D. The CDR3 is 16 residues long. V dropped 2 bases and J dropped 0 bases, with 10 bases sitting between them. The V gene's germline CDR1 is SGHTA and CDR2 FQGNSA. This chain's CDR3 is CASSLLPNTNTGELFF. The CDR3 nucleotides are TGTGCCAGCAGCTTATTACCGAACACGAACACCGGGGAGCTGTTTTTT. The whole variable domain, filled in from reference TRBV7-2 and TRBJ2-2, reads GAGVSQSPSNKVTEKGKDVELRCDPISGHTALYWYRQSLGQGLEFLIYFQGNSAPDKSGLPSDRFSAERTGGSVSTLTIQRTQQEDSAVYLCASSLLPNTNTGELFFGEGSRLTVL.

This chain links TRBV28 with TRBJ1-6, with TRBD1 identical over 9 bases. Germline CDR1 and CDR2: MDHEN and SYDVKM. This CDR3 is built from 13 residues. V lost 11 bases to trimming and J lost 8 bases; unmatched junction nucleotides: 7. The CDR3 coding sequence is TGTGCCTTACAGGGGGCGGTGGATTCACCCCTCCACTTT. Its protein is CALQGAVDSPLHF.

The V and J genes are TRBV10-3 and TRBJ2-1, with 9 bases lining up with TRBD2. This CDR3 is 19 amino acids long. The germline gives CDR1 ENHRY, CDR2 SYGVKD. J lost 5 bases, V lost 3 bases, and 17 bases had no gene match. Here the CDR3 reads CAISDPSGILSPRDNEQFF. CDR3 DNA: TGTGCCATCAGTGATCCTAGCGGGATCCTTTCACCACGGGACAATGAGCAGTTCTTC.

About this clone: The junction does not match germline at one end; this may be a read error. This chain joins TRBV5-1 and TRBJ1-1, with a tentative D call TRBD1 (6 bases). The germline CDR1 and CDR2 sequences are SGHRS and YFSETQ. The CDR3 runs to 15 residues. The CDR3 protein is CANSLGGGGGTEAFF. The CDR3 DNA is TGCGCCAACAGCTTGGGAGGCGGGGGCGGCACTGAAGCTTTCTTT.

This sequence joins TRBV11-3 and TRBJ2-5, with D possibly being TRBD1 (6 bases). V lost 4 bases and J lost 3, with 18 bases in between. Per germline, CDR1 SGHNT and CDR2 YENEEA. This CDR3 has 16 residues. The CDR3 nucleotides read TGTGCCAGCAGCTCGGTTGGATTCAGGGGAGAAGAGACCCAGTACTTC. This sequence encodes CASSSVGFRGEETQYF.

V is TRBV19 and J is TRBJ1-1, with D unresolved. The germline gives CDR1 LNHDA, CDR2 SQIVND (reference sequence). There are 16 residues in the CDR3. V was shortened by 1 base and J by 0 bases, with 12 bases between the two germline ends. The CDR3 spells CASSIVAKAMNTEAFF. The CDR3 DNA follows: TGTGCCAGTAGTATAGTAGCGAAAGCGATGAACACTGAAGCTTTCTTT.

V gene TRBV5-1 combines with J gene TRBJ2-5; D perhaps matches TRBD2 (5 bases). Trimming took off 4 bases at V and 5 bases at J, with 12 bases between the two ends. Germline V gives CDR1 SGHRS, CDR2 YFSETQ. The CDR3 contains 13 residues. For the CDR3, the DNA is TGCGCCAGCAGCGGTAGCGAATTGGAGACCCAGTACTTC. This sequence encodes CASSGSELETQYF.

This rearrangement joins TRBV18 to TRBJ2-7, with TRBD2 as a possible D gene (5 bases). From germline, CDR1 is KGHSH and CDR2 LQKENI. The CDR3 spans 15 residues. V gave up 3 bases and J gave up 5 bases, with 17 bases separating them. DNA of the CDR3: TGTGCCAGCTCACCTGTGGGAGCGGTCGGGGACGAGCAGTACTTC. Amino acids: CASSPVGAVGDEQYF.

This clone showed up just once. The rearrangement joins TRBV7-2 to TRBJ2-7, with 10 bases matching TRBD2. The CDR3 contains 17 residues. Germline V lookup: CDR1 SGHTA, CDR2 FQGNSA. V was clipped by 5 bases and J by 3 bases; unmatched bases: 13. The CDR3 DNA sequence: TGTGCCAGCAGCCCCGTCTTCAGCGGGAGGGATCTCTACGAGCAGTACTTC. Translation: CASSPVFSGRDLYEQYF.

CDR3 amino acids: CAVQTSGAYEQYF. CDR3 in DNA: TGTGCCGTACAGACTAGCGGAGCCTACGAGCAGTACTTC. The genes are TRBV6-1 and TRBJ2-7, with 9 bases fitting TRBD2. CDR3 length: 13 residues. V trimming: 11 bases; J trimming: 2 bases; junction bases outside the gene matches: 7. Germline V gives CDR1 MNHNS, CDR2 SASEGT.

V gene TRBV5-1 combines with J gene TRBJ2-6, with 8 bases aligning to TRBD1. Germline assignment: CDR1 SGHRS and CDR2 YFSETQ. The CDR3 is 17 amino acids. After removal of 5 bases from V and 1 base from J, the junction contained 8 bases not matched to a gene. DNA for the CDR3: TGCGCCAGCAGACCGGGACAGGTTAATTCTGGGGCCAACGTCCTGACTTTC. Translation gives CASRPGQVNSGANVLTF.

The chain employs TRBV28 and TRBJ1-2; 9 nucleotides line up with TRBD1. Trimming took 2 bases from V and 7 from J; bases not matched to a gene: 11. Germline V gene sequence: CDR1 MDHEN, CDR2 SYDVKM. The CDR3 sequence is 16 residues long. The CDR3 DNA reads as TGTGCCAGCAGTTTAATTGAGGTGGGGGACAGGGTTGGCTACACCTTC. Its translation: CASSLIEVGDRVGYTF.

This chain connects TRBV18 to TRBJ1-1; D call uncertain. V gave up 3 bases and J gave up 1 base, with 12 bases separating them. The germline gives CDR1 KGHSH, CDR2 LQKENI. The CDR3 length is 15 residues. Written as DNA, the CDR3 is TGTGCCAGCTCACCCCAATCAAGACAGAACACTGAAGCTTTCTTT. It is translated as CASSPQSRQNTEAFF.

CDR3 coding DNA: TGTGCCAGCAGCTTCCCTACCGGGACAGGGGGTTTTTGGCCCCAGCATTTT. Protein sequence: CASSFPTGTGGFWPQHF. This chain links TRBV5-5 with TRBJ1-5, with TRBD1 matching over 11 bases. Trimming took 2 bases from V and 9 from J; bases not matched to a gene: 13. The germline CDR1 and CDR2 sequences are SGHKS and YYEKEE (reference sequence). CDR3 length: 17 residues.

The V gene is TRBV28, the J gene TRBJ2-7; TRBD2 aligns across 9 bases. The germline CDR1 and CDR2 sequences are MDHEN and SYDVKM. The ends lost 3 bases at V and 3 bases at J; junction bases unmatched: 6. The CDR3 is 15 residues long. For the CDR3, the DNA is TGTGCCAGCAGTTTGCAGGCTAGCGGGAACTACGAGCAGTACTTC. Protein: CASSLQASGNYEQYF.

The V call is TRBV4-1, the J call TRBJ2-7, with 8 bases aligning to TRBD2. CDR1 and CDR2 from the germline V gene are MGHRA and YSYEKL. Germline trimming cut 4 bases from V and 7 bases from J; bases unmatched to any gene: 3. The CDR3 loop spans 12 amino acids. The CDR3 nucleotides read TGCGCCAGCAGCCGAGTAGCGGGGGAGCAGTACTTC. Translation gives CASSRVAGEQYF.

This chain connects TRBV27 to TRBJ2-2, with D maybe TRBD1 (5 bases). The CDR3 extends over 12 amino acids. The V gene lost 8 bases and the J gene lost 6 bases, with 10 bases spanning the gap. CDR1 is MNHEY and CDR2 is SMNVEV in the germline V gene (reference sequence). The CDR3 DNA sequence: TGTGCCAGCTGGGAAGGGGCCGGGGAGCTGTTTTTT. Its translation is CASWEGAGELFF.

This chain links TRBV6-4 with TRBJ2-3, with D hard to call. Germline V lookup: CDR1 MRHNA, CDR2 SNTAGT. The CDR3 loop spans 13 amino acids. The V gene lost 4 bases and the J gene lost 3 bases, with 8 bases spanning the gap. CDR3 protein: CASSGELTDTQYF. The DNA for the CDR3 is TGTGCCAGCAGTGGTGAGCTTACAGATACGCAGTATTTT.

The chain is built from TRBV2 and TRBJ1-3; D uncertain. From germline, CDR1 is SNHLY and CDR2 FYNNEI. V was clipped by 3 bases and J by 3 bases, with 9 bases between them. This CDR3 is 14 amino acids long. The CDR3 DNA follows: TGTGCCAGCAGTGATCGCGCGCTTGGAAACACCATATATTTT. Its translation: CASSDRALGNTIYF. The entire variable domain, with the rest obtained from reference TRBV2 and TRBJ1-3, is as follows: EPEVTQTPSHQVTQMGQEVILRCVPISNHLYFYWYRQILGQKVEFLVSFYNNEISEKSEIFDDQFSVERPDGSNFTLKIRSTKLEDSAMYFCASSDRALGNTIYFGEGSWLTVV.

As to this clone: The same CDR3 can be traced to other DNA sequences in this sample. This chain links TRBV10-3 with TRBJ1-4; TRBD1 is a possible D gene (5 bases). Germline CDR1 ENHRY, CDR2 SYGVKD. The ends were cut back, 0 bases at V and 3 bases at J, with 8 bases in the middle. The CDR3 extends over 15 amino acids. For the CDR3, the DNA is TGTGCCATCAGTGAGTCGGGAGGGGCTAATGAAAAACTGTTTTTT. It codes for CAISESGGANEKLFF.

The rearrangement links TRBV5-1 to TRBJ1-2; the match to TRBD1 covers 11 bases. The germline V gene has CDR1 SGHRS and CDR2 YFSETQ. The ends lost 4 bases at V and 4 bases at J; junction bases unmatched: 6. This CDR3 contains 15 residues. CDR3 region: CASSEGQGVSYGYTF. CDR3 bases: TGCGCCAGCAGCGAGGGACAGGGGGTGTCCTATGGCTACACCTTC.